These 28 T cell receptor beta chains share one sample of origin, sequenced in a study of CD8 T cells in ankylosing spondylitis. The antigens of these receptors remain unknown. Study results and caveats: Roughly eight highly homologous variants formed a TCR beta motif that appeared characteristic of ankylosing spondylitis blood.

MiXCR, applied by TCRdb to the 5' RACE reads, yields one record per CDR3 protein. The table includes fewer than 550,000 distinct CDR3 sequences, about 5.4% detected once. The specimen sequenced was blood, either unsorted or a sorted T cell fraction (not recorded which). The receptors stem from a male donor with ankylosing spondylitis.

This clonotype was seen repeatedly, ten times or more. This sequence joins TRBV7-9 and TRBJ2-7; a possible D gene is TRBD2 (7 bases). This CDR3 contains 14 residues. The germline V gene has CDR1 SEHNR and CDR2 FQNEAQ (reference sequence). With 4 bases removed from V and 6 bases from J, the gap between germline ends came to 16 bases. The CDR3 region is CASSSWRRGGEQYF. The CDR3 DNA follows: TGTGCCAGCAGCTCTTGGCGGAGGGGGGGCGAGCAGTACTTC. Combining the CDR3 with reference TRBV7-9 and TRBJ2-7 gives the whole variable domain DTGVSQNPRHKITKRGQNVTFRCDPISEHNRLYWYRQTLGQGPEFLTYFQNEAQLEKSRLLSDRFSAERPKGSFSTLEIQRTEQGDSAMYLCASSSWRRGGEQYFGPGTRLTVT.

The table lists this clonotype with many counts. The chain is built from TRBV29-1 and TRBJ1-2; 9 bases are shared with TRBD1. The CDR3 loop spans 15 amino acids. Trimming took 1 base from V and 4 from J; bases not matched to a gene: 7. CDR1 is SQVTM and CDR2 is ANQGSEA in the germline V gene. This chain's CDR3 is CSVEGKGQGIYGYTF. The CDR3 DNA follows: TGCAGCGTTGAAGGGAAAGGACAGGGGATCTATGGCTACACCTTC.

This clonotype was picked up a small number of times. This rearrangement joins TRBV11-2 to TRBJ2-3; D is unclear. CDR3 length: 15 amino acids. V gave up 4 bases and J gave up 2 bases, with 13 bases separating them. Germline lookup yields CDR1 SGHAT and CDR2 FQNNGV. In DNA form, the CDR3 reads TGTGCCAGCAGCTCAGGCTCAGGAACCACAGATACGCAGTATTTT. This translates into CASSSGSGTTDTQYF. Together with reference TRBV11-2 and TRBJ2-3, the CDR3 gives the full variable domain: EAGVAQSPRYKIIEKRQSVAFWCNPISGHATLYWYQQILGQGPKLLIQFQNNGVVDDSQLPKDRFSAERLKGVDSTLKIQPAKLEDSAVYLCASSSGSGTTDTQYFGPGTRLTVL.

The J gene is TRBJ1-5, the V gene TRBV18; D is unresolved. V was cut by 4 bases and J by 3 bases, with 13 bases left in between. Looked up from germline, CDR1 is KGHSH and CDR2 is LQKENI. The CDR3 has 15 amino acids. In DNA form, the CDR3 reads TGTGCCAGCTCACGAACGGCCGGATCCAATCAGCCCCAGCATTTT. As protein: CASSRTAGSNQPQHF.

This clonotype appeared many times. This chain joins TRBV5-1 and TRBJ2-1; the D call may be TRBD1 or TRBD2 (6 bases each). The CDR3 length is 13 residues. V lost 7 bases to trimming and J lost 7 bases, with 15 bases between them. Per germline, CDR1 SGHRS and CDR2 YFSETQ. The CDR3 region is CASARGASNEQFF. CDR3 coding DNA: TGCGCCAGCGCGAGGGGGGCGAGTAATGAGCAGTTCTTC.

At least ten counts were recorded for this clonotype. The CDR3 here is CSERVWTGLNEQFF. The DNA for the CDR3 is TGCAGTGAGCGTGTTTGGACAGGCCTCAATGAGCAGTTCTTC. V is TRBV20-1 and J is TRBJ2-1; 7 bases are a match to TRBD1. Germline assignment: CDR1 DFQATT and CDR2 SNEGSKA (reference sequence). V dropped 7 bases and J dropped 6; count of bases not matched to a gene: 12. The CDR3 spans 14 residues.

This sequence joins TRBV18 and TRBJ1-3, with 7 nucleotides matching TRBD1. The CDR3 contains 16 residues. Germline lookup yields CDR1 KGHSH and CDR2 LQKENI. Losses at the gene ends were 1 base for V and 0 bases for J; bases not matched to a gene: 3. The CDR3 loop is CASSPQGAPSGNTIYF. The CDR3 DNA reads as TGTGCCAGCTCACCACAGGGGGCCCCCTCTGGAAACACCATATATTTT.

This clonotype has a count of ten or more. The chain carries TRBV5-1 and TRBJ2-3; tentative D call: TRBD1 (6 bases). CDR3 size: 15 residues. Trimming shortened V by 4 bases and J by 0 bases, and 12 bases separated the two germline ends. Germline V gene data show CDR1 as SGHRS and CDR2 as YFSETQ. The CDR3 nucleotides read TGCGCCAGCAGCCCACAGGGTTCTAGCACAGATACGCAGTATTTT. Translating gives CASSPQGSSTDTQYF.

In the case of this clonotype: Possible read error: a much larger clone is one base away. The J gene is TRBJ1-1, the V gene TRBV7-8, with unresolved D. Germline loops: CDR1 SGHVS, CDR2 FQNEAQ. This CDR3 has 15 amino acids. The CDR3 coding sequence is TGTGCCAGCAGCTTGACGAAGGGTGAGGGCACTGAAGCTTACTTT. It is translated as CASSLTKGEGTEAYF.

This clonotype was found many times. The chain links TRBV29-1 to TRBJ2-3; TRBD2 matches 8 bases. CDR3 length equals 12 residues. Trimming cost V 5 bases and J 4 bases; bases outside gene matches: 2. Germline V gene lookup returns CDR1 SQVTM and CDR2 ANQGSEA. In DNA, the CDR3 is TGCAGCGTTCGGGGGGGCGCAGATACGCAGTATTTT. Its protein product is CSVRGGADTQYF.

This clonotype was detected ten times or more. The CDR3 loop is CSARIRGTYNEQFF. For the CDR3, the DNA is TGCAGTGCTAGAATAAGAGGGACCTACAATGAGCAGTTCTTC. The V call is TRBV20-1, the J call TRBJ2-1, with a weak D call TRBD2 (5 bases). Germline assignment: CDR1 DFQATT and CDR2 SNEGSKA (reference sequence). This CDR3 region has 14 residues. Trimming left V 2 bases short and J 2 bases short, with 10 bases between.

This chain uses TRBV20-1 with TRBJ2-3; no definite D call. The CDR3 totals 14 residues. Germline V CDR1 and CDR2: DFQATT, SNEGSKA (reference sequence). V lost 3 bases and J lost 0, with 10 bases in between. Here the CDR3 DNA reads TGCAGTGCTAGTTATGTCTCTAGCACAGATACGCAGTATTTT. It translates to CSASYVSSTDTQYF.

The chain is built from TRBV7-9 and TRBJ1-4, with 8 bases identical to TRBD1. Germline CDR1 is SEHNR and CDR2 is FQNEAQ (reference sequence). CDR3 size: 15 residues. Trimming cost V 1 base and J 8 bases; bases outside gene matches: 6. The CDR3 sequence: CASSLGDRIREKLFF. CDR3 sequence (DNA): TGTGCCAGCAGCTTAGGGGACAGGATTAGAGAAAAACTGTTTTTT. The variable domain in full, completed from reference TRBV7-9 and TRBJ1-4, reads DTGVSQNPRHKITKRGQNVTFRCDPISEHNRLYWYRQTLGQGPEFLTYFQNEAQLEKSRLLSDRFSAERPKGSFSTLEIQRTEQGDSAMYLCASSLGDRIREKLFFGSGTQLSVL.

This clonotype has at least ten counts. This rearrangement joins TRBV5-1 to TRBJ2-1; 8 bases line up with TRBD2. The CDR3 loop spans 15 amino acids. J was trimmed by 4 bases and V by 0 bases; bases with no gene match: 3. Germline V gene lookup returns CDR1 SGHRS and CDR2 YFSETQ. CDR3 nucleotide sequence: TGCGCCAGCAGCTTGGCGAGCGGGGGTTACAATGAGCAGTTCTTC. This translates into CASSLASGGYNEQFF.

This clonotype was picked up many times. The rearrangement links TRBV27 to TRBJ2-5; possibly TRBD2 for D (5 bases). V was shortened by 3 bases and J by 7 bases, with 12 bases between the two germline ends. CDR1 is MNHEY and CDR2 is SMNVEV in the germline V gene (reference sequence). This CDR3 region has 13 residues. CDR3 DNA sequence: TGTGCCAGCAGTTTCGTTTTAGGAGGGACCCAGTACTTC. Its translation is CASSFVLGGTQYF.

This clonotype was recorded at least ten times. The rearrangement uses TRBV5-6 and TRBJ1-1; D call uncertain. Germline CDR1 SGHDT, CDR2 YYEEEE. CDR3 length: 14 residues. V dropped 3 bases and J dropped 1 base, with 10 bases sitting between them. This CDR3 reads CASSSGPKNTEAFF. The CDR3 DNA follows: TGTGCCAGCAGCTCAGGACCGAAGAACACTGAAGCTTTCTTT.

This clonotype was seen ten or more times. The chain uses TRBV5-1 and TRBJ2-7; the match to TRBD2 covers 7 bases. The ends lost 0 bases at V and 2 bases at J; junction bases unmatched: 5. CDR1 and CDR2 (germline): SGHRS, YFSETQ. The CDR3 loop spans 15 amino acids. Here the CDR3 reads CASSLAGTNTYEQYF. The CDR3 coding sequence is TGCGCCAGCAGCTTGGCCGGGACTAATACCTACGAGCAGTACTTC.

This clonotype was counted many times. The CDR3 region has the DNA TGTGCCAGCGCAGGGCCTCCAAATCAGCCCCAGCATTTT. Encoded protein: CASAGPPNQPQHF. V is TRBV21-1 and J is TRBJ1-5. TRBV21-1 is given as a pseudogene. The CDR3 length is 13 residues.

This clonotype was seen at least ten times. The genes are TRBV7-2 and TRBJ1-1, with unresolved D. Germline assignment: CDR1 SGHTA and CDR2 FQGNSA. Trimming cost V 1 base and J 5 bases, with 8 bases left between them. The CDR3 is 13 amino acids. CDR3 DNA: TGTGCCAGCAGCTTAGATGGGGAGACTGAAGCTTTCTTT. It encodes CASSLDGETEAFF. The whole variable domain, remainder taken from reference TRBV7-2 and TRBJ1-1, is GAGVSQSPSNKVTEKGKDVELRCDPISGHTALYWYRQSLGQGLEFLIYFQGNSAPDKSGLPSDRFSAERTGGSVSTLTIQRTQQEDSAVYLCASSLDGETEAFFGQGTRLTVV.

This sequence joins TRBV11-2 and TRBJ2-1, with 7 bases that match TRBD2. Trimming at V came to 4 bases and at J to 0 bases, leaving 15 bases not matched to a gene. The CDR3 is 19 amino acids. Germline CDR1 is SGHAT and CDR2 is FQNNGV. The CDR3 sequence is CASSSPLWASGLSYNEQFF. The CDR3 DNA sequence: TGTGCCAGCAGCTCCCCTCTTTGGGCTAGCGGTCTCTCCTACAATGAGCAGTTCTTC.

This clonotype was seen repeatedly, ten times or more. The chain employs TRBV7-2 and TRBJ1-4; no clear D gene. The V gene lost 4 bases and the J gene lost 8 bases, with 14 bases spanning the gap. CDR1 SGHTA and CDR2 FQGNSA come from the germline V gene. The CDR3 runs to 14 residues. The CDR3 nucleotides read TGTGCCAGCAGCTCCCACTGGGGTCGGGAAAAACTGTTTTTT. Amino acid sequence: CASSSHWGREKLFF. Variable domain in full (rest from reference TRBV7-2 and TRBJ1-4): GAGVSQSPSNKVTEKGKDVELRCDPISGHTALYWYRQSLGQGLEFLIYFQGNSAPDKSGLPSDRFSAERTGGSVSTLTIQRTQQEDSAVYLCASSSHWGREKLFFGSGTQLSVL.

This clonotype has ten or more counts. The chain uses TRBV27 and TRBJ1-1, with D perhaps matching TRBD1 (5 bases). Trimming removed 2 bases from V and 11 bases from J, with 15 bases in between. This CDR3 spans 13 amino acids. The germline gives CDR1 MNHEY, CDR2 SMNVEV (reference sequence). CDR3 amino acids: CASSLHAEGRAFF. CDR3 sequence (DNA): TGTGCCAGCAGTTTACATGCGGAGGGACGGGCTTTCTTT.

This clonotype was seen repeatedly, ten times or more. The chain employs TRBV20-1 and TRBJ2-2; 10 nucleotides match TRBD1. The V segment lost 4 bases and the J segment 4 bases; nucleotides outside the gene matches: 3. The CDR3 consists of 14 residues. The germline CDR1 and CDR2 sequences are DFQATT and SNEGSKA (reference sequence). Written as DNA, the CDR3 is TGCAGTGCTACCCGGACAGGGGGCACCGGGGAGCTGTTTTTT. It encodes CSATRTGGTGELFF.

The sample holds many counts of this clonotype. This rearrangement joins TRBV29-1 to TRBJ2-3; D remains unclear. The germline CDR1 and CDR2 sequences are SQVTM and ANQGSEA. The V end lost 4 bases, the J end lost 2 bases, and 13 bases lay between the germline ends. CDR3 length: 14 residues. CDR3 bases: TGCAGCGTTGTGGTCCAGGTCGACACAGATACGCAGTATTTT. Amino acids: CSVVVQVDTDTQYF.

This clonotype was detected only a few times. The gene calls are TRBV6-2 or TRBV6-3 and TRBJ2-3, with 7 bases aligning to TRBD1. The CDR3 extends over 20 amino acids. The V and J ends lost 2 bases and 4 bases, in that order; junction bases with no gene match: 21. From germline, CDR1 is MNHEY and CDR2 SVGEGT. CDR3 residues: CASSYAINKRTGTGPDTQYF. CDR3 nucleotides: TGTGCCAGCAGTTACGCTATAAACAAACGGACAGGTACCGGCCCAGATACGCAGTATTTT.

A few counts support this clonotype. Here the CDR3 reads CASSLGLVNYNEQFF. DNA of the CDR3: TGTGCCAGCAGCCTCGGACTAGTAAACTACAATGAGCAGTTCTTC. The chain uses TRBV4-2 and TRBJ2-1; the match to TRBD2 covers 7 bases. CDR3 size: 15 residues. Germline lookup yields CDR1 LGHNA and CDR2 YNFKEQ. V gave up 4 bases and J gave up 3 bases; unmatched junction bases: 6.

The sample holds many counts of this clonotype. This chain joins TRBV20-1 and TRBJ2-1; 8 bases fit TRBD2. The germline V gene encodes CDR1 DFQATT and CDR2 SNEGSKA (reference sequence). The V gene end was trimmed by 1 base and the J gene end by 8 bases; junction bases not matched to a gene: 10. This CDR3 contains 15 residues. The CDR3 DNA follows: TGCAGTGCTAGAGCCACTAGCGGCCGCCGGGATGAGCAGTTCTTC. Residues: CSARATSGRRDEQFF.

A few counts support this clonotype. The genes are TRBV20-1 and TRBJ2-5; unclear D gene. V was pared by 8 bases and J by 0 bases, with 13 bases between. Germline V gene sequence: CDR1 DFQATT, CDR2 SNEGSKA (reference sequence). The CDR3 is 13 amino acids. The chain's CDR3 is CSYLRPYQETQYF. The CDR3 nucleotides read TGCAGTTACCTGAGACCGTACCAAGAGACCCAGTACTTC.